This T cell receptor beta chain came from a study of blood T cell repertoires in COVID-19. About the research overall: Both acute and convalescent COVID-19 samples were obtained from the United States, Italy and Spain. PBMCs, B-cell-depleted T cells, or T cells provided the cDNA or gDNA that made up the material.

Per the study methods: Quantification of nucleated cells was approximated via reference gene primer amplification. Measured with immunoSEQ multiplex PCR; TCRdb has only the in-frame clones, and not every one. Clone size and V and J calls were adopted from that table, with D and trimming inferred from the DNA. Counted here are approximately 46,000 clones, roughly 88% occurring once; the ten biggest clones make up 12%. Germline CDR1 is SGHDT and CDR2 is YYEEEE. CDR3 length equals 15 residues. V was clipped by 6 bases and J by 4 bases, with 19 bases between them. This clonotype was sampled from a human donor in a cohort sampled during active COVID-19. V gene TRBV5-6 combines with J gene TRBJ1-1; no firm D call. Specimen: peripheral blood. The CDR3 spells CASTRAATAVTEAFF. CDR3 in DNA: TGTGCCAGCACACGTGCCGCTACAGCGGTCACTGAAGCTTTCTTT.